The rows below give T cell receptor beta chains drawn from one sample of a study of Graves' ophthalmopathy and Graves' hyperthyroidism. TCRdb redid the calling of the multiplex PCR reads with MiXCR, one entry per CDR3 protein. The data hold about 700,000 distinct CDR3 sequences, with over 40% observed a single time. What was sequenced was peripheral blood. These receptors came from an adult man with Graves' ophthalmopathy. Both conserved end residues are part of each CDR3. The D gene is left open where the match is weak. Some rows mark clone size as missing; the rest say once, few, many or name a class of expanded clone.

clone size,D gene,V gene,J gene,CDR3 DNA,CDR3 protein
few,-,TRBV25-1,TRBJ2-2,TGTGCCAGCAGTTCTCCCTCCGGGGAGCTGTTTTTT,CASSSPSGELFF
once,-,TRBV10-3,TRBJ1-4,TGTGCCAGCTCAGGGGTCGGGAATGAAAAACTGTTTTTT,CASSGVGNEKLFF
-,-,TRBV9,TRBJ2-7,TGTGCCAGCAGCGTAGATCTGGCGGCTAGCTCCTACGAGCAGTACTTC,CASSVDLAASSYEQYF
-,TRBD1,TRBV5-1,TRBJ1-6,TGCGCCAGCAGCTTTTACAGGGGAAATTCACCCCTCCACTTT,CASSFYRGNSPLHF
many,-,TRBV14,TRBJ2-7,TGTGCCAGCAGCCAAGGGGCAGGGTCCTTCTACGAGCAGTACTTC,CASSQGAGSFYEQYF
many,-,TRBV2,TRBJ2-7,TGTGCCAGCAGGGAACTTATAAAGGAGGACGAGCAGTACTTC,CASRELIKEDEQYF
-,TRBD2,TRBV29-1,TRBJ2-3,TGCAGCGTTGCCGGGCAGCGGGGGGGCACAGATACGCAGTATTTT,CSVAGQRGGTDTQYF
-,-,TRBV4-1,TRBJ1-1,TGCGCCAGCAGCCAAGAGTGGACGGATACAATGAACACTGAAGCTTTCTTT,CASSQEWTDTMNTEAFF
many,-,TRBV7-9,TRBJ2-6,TGTGCTCTAGAGTCCAACGTCCTGACTTTC,CALESNVLTF
-,-,TRBV5-1,TRBJ2-1,TGCGCCAGCAGCCCAATAACGGCCCTCGATGAGCAGTTCTTC,CASSPITALDEQFF
-,-,TRBV7-8,TRBJ2-7,TGTGCCAGCAGCTTCGGACAGAATCCCTACGAGCAGTACTTC,CASSFGQNPYEQYF
few,-,TRBV6-2/TRBV6-3,TRBJ1-1,TGTGCCAGCAGGAGGGGGGGCGCCGAAGACACTGAAGCTTTCTTT,CASRRGGAEDTEAFF
few,-,TRBV19,TRBJ1-5,TGTGCCAGTAGCCCACACGGGTCAGGGGTTAGCCTCCGCAATCAGCCCCAGCATTTT,CASSPHGSGVSLRNQPQHF
many,-,TRBV10-2,TRBJ1-5,TGTGCCAGCAGTCCCCAAGGGGATCAGCCCCAGCATTTT,CASSPQGDQPQHF
-,-,TRBV7-3,TRBJ1-5,TGTGCCAGCAGCCGGACTAGCGGGACGCCCCAGCATTTT,CASSRTSGTPQHF
-,TRBD1,TRBV19,TRBJ1-1,TGTGCCAGCTCGGGACAGGGAGTGCACACTGAAGCTTTCTTT,CASSGQGVHTEAFF
many,-,TRBV7-9,TRBJ2-7,TGTGCCAGCAGCCCTCAGGGTCGGAGCTCCTACGAGCAGTACTTC,CASSPQGRSSYEQYF
-,-,TRBV7-8,TRBJ1-4,TGTGCCAGCAGCCAAGGTCAAGGAGGCGGGGGTGAAAAACTGTTTTTT,CASSQGQGGGGEKLFF
-,-,TRBV29-1,TRBJ1-1,TGCAGCGTCCTGGACACTGAAGCTTTCTTT,CSVLDTEAFF
-,TRBD1,TRBV15,TRBJ2-7,TGTGCCACCAGCAGCTTCTTTCGGACAGGGGGTCCCTACGAGCAGTACTTC,CATSSFFRTGGPYEQYF
-,TRBD2,TRBV5-1,TRBJ2-1,TGCGCCAGCCGGATGCGCGGGGGCAATGAGCAGTTCTTC,CASRMRGGNEQFF
-,TRBD1,TRBV15,TRBJ2-5,TGTGCCACCAGCAGAGGGACAGGGCCACGAAAGACCCAGTACTTC,CATSRGTGPRKTQYF
many,TRBD2,TRBV5-1,TRBJ2-7,TGCGCCAGCGGAACTGGGACTAGCGGGATTGGAGAGCAGTACTTC,CASGTGTSGIGEQYF
few,TRBD1,TRBV5-4,TRBJ2-7,TGTGCCAGCAGCGGTGGGACAGGGGGAGTTTACGAGCAGTACTTC,CASSGGTGGVYEQYF
many,-,TRBV29-1,TRBJ2-5,TGCAGCGTTGAAGCCCCCCCGGTGCGGGGTCTAGCTTTCCAAGAGACCCAGTACTTC,CSVEAPPVRGLAFQETQYF
few,TRBD1,TRBV2,TRBJ1-6,TGTGCCAGCAGTTTATACGGGACAGGGGTTTCACCCCTCCACTTT,CASSLYGTGVSPLHF
-,TRBD1,TRBV19,TRBJ1-4,TGTGCCAGCAGCTTGACAGGGGTAACTAATGAAAAACTGTTTTTT,CASSLTGVTNEKLFF
once,TRBD1,TRBV9,TRBJ1-2,TGTGCCAGCAGCAAAGGGGGCCTCTACTATGGCTACACCTTC,CASSKGGLYYGYTF
-,TRBD2,TRBV2,TRBJ2-7,TGTGCCAGCAGCCAAGATCCGCGGGAGGGGGTCCCCTACGAGCAGTACTTC,CASSQDPREGVPYEQYF
-,TRBD1,TRBV25-1,TRBJ2-7,TGTGCCAGCACACGGACAGGGCTCTACGAGCAGTACTTC,CASTRTGLYEQYF
-,TRBD1,TRBV29-1,TRBJ1-4,TGCAGCGTCGGGACAGGGGAGATCTATGAAAAACTGTTTTTT,CSVGTGEIYEKLFF
few,-,TRBV20-1,TRBJ2-7,TGCAGTGCTAGGGTTAGCCGAGCCTTGAACGAGCAGTACTTC,CSARVSRALNEQYF
few,-,TRBV27,TRBJ2-5,TGTGCCAGCAGTTATAATGGCGGCTGGGAGACCCAGTACTTC,CASSYNGGWETQYF
-,-,TRBV4-1,TRBJ2-7,TGCGCCAGCAGCCAACGACAGGGAGGTGCCTACGAGCAGTACTTC,CASSQRQGGAYEQYF
-,-,TRBV25-1,TRBJ1-2,TGTGCCTGGAATTCCCACCCGGGGTCGTATGGCTACACCTTC,CAWNSHPGSYGYTF
many,TRBD1,TRBV7-2,TRBJ1-4,TGTGCCAGCGCTACCGACGTAGGGACAGGGGACATCAGAAACGGAAAACTGTTTTTT,CASATDVGTGDIRNGKLFF
-,TRBD2,TRBV7-9,TRBJ2-7,TGTGCCAGCAGCCCTGGTGGGGCGGGGGGCGTCTACGAGCAGTACTTC,CASSPGGAGGVYEQYF
-,TRBD2,TRBV12-3/TRBV12-4,TRBJ2-7,TGTGCCAGCAGTTTAGCCCTAGCGGGGGGCTCCTACGAGCAGTACTTC,CASSLALAGGSYEQYF
many,-,TRBV5-1,TRBJ1-5,TGCGCCAGCAGCTTGGATGGCAGACCCTCAGATAGCAATCAGCCCCAGCATTTT,CASSLDGRPSDSNQPQHF
few,-,TRBV6-5,TRBJ1-1,TGTGCCAGCAGTTACGATGGTACAGCTTTCTTT,CASSYDGTAFF
many,TRBD1,TRBV7-9,TRBJ2-7,TGTGCCAGCAGCAGGGACAGGGGGGGCGAGCAGTACTTC,CASSRDRGGEQYF
-,-,TRBV16,TRBJ1-6,TGTGCCAGCAGCCAGATAGCCGGGATCTTTAATTCACCCCTCCACTTT,CASSQIAGIFNSPLHF
few,-,TRBV19,TRBJ1-2,TGTGCCTGGAGCGCCGGGAGTGGCTATGGCTACACCTTC,CAWSAGSGYGYTF
few,TRBD2,TRBV12-3/TRBV12-4,TRBJ2-3,TGTGCCAGCAGTCCCTCGGGACTAGCGGGGGCGGATACGCAGTATTTT,CASSPSGLAGADTQYF
many,-,TRBV6-6,TRBJ1-1,TGTGCCAGCAGTTACCGACCCGGGACGGAAGGAGAAGCTTTCTTT,CASSYRPGTEGEAFF
-,TRBD1,TRBV10-3,TRBJ1-5,TGTGCCATCAGCACAGGGGGTGAAGGCAATCAGCCCCAGCATTTT,CAISTGGEGNQPQHF
many,-,TRBV27,TRBJ2-5,TGTGCCAGCAGCCTCTCGGGGCAAGAGACCCAGTACTTC,CASSLSGQETQYF